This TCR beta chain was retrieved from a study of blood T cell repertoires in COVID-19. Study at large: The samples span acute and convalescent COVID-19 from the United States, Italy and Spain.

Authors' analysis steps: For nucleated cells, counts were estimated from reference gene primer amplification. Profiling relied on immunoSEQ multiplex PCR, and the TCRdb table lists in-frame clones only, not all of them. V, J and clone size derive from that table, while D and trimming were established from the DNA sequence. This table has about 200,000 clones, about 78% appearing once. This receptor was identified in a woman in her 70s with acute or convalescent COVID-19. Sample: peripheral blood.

CDR3 loop: CARSPGTSGRLRPYEQYF. DNA of the CDR3: TGTGCCAGAAGCCCCGGGACTAGCGGGAGGTTAAGGCCCTACGAGCAGTACTTC. The V call is TRBV5-3, the J call TRBJ2-7, with 15 bases that match TRBD2. TRBV5-3 is given ORF status, its function remaining uncertain. With V trimmed by 4 bases and J by 2 bases, 10 bases remained unmatched. The CDR3 is 18 residues long.